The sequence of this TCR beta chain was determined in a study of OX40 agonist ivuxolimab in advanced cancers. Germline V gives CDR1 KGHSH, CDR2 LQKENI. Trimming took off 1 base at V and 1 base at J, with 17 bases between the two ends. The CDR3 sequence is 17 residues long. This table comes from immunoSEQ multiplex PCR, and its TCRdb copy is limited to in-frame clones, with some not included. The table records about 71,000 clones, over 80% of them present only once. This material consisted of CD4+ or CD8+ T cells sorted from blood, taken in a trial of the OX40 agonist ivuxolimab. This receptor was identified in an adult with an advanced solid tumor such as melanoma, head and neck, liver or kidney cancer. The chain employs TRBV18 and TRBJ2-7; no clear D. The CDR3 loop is CASSPLPGSASSYEQYF. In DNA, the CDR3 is TGTGCCAGCTCACCACTCCCCGGTTCGGCGAGTTCCTACGAGCAGTACTTC. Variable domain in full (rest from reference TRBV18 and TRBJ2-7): NAGVMQNPRHLVRRRGQEARLRCSPMKGHSHVYWYRQLPEEGLKFMVYLQKENIIDESGMPKERFSAEFPKEGPSILRIQQVVRGDSAAYFCASSPLPGSASSYEQYFGPGTRLTVT.